This T cell receptor beta chain was recorded in a study of blood T cell repertoires in COVID-19. Sequencing was performed with immunoSEQ multiplex PCR; in TCRdb, only in-frame clones are kept and a portion is missing. The sample shows a few hundred thousand clones, more than 85% of them seen only once. In this sample, this clone turned up once. V dropped 4 bases and J dropped 0; count of bases not matched to a gene: 12. The CDR3 is 19 residues long. CDR1 is MDHEN and CDR2 is SYDVKM in the germline V gene. Sequences were obtained from peripheral blood. The TCR comes from a man aged 35 to 55 with active or convalescent COVID-19. The chain uses TRBV28 and TRBJ2-1; 10 bases line up with TRBD2. CDR3 in amino acids: CASSSPLRLAGSSYNEQFF. The CDR3 DNA is TGTGCCAGCAGTTCCCCCCTTCGACTAGCGGGTAGCTCCTACAATGAGCAGTTCTTC.